This TCR beta chain was documented in a study of somatic mutations in cytotoxic T cells in rheumatoid arthritis. Germline lookup yields CDR1 LGHNA and CDR2 YSLEER. This CDR3 comprises 14 residues. V lost 0 bases, J lost 1 base, and 7 bases lay in between. Using immunoSEQ multiplex PCR, the repertoire was profiled, and TCRdb retains in-frame clones only, with some absent. The table shows around 20,000 clones, with 65% to 70% occurring only once. This chain joins TRBV4-3 and TRBJ2-7; D is ambiguous. The receptor's source is an adult with rheumatoid arthritis. The sequenced material came from CD8+ T cells sorted from blood. The CDR3 loop reads CASSQDAGSYEQYF. The CDR3 coding sequence is TGCGCCAGCAGCCAAGATGCCGGTTCCTACGAGCAGTACTTC.